Sequencing of this TCR beta chain was carried out in a study of cytomegalovirus exposure and HLA in healthy donors. Use of 60 Vbeta and 13 Jbeta primers characterized the PCR. Data came from immunoSEQ multiplex PCR; TCRdb stores just in-frame clones and leaves some out. In the table there are approximately 120,000 clones, about 76% of which are singletons. Trimming stripped 1 base from V and 3 bases from J, with 9 bases between. CDR1 and CDR2 (germline): LGHNA, YSLEER. The CDR3 length is 15 residues. J is TRBJ1-4 and V is TRBV4-3; D remains unclear. Sequenced material: PBMCs. The TCR originated in a man in his forties or fifties in good health and CMV-seronegative. In DNA, the CDR3 is TGCGCCAGCAGCCAAGTATGGGCCCCTAATGAAAAACTGTTTTTT. Protein: CASSQVWAPNEKLFF.